Below are 28 T cell receptor beta chains sequenced from a single sample in a study of blood T cell repertoires in COVID-19. The repertoire was sequenced with immunoSEQ multiplex PCR; TCRdb's copy has only in-frame clones and lacks some. The data hold 350,000 to 500,000 clones, with approximately 91% observed a single time. What was sequenced was PBMCs or T cells enriched from blood (not recorded which). The source is a woman between 18 and 30 years old who had been exposed to COVID-19.

The V call is TRBV9, the J call TRBJ1-6; D is ambiguous. V lost 3 bases and J 10 bases, leaving 8 bases between the germline ends. Germline V lookup: CDR1 SGDLS, CDR2 YYNGEE. The CDR3 spans 12 residues. CDR3 bases: TGTGCCAGCAGCGACCGGGGATCACCCCTCCACTTT. It specifies CASSDRGSPLHF.

V usage is TRBV2 and J usage is TRBJ1-5; 7 bases match TRBD1. CDR1 is SNHLY, CDR2 FYNNEI, per germline. This CDR3 is built from 13 residues. With 6 bases clipped from V and 4 bases from J, the junction kept 3 bases outside the gene matches. For the CDR3, the DNA is TGTGCCAGCAGAAAGACAGGGAATCAGCCCCAGCATTTT. Protein sequence: CASRKTGNQPQHF.

The rearrangement uses TRBV10-1 and TRBJ2-1, with D possibly TRBD2 on 5 matching bases. The V end was cut by 6 bases, the J end by 0 bases, with 18 bases between. CDR1 is WNHNN, CDR2 SYGVQD, per germline (reference sequence). This CDR3 region has 17 residues. The CDR3 nucleotides are TGCGCCAGCAGCCGGAGAGCGGCCCCGAGCTCCTACAATGAGCAGTTCTTC. The encoded protein is CASSRRAAPSSYNEQFF.

The chain couples TRBV5-6 to TRBJ2-7, with D unclear. CDR1 is SGHDT and CDR2 is YYEEEE in the germline V gene. With 4 bases removed from V and 1 base from J, the gap between germline ends came to 12 bases. The CDR3 has 14 amino acids. The CDR3 nucleotides are TGTGCCAGCAGCCCACGCGTCGGGTCCTACGAGCAGTACTTC. Translation: CASSPRVGSYEQYF.

The chain links TRBV7-8 to TRBJ2-7; perhaps TRBD1 as D (5 bases). The CDR3 loop spans 15 amino acids. V was shortened by 2 bases and J by 0 bases, with 11 bases between the two germline ends. CDR1 is SGHVS and CDR2 is FQNEAQ in the germline V gene. CDR3 sequence (DNA): TGTGCCAGCAGCTTAAGGGCAGACAGCTCCTACGAGCAGTACTTC. As protein: CASSLRADSSYEQYF.

This sequence joins TRBV3-1 (or the pseudogene TRBV3-2) and TRBJ1-1; the D gene is possibly TRBD1 (5 bases). The ends were cut back, 1 base at V and 4 bases at J, with 19 bases in the middle. The CDR3 consists of 17 residues. The germline V gene encodes CDR1 LGHDT and CDR2 YNNKEL (reference sequence). As DNA, the CDR3 is TGTGCCAGCAGCCAAGTCTACGCGCAGGGTCTGGGCACTGAAGCTTTCTTT. Encoded protein: CASSQVYAQGLGTEAFF.

The chain employs TRBV6-2 or TRBV6-3 and TRBJ1-1; TRBD1 aligns across 7 bases. Per germline, CDR1 MNHEY and CDR2 SVGEGT. The ends lost 0 bases at V and 5 bases at J; junction bases unmatched: 3. This CDR3 has 14 amino acids. The CDR3 nucleotides read TGTGCCAGCAGTTACTCTCAGGGGGAGACTGAAGCTTTCTTT. Amino acid sequence: CASSYSQGETEAFF.

CDR3 sequence: CASSQDRGPYGYTF. The CDR3 region has the DNA TGTGCCAGCAGCCAAGACAGGGGGCCCTATGGCTACACCTTC. The V and J genes are TRBV7-9 and TRBJ1-2, with 10 bases identical to TRBD1. From germline, CDR1 is SEHNR and CDR2 FQNEAQ (reference sequence). The CDR3 runs 14 residues. Unmatched junction bases numbered 4, after V lost 5 bases and J lost 4 bases. The complete variable domain, with remaining parts taken from reference TRBV7-9 and TRBJ1-2, reads DTGVSQNPRHKITKRGQNVTFRCDPISEHNRLYWYRQTLGQGPEFLTYFQNEAQLEKSRLLSDRFSAERPKGSFSTLEIQRTEQGDSAMYLCASSQDRGPYGYTFGSGTRLTVV.

V and J are TRBV5-1 and TRBJ2-3; D might be TRBD2 (6 bases). The V gene lost 4 bases and the J gene lost 0 bases, with 18 bases spanning the gap. The CDR3 covers 17 residues. From germline, CDR1 is SGHRS and CDR2 YFSETQ. The CDR3 nucleotides read TGCGCCAGCAGCCGAGGCCTGACTAGTTCAAGCACAGATACGCAGTATTTT. Protein sequence: CASSRGLTSSSTDTQYF.

The V gene is TRBV4-1, the J gene TRBJ2-2; D perhaps matches TRBD2 (7 bases). The germline V gene has CDR1 MGHRA and CDR2 YSYEKL. The CDR3 loop spans 16 amino acids. With 3 bases removed from V and 4 bases from J, the gap between germline ends came to 15 bases. The CDR3 is CASSHLPGGGTGELFF. The CDR3 DNA reads TGCGCCAGCAGCCACCTCCCGGGGGGCGGCACCGGGGAGCTGTTTTTT.

V and J are TRBV16 and TRBJ2-7; D is undetermined. V lost 0 bases, J lost 4 bases, and 4 bases lay in between. The CDR3 has 12 amino acids. Per germline, CDR1 KGHSY and CDR2 FQNENV. The CDR3 sequence: CASSQSRYEQYF. The CDR3 DNA sequence: TGTGCCAGCAGCCAATCGAGATACGAGCAGTACTTC.

The chain recombines TRBV5-1 with TRBJ1-1, with no clear D. The CDR3 runs to 14 residues. Germline V CDR1 and CDR2: SGHRS, YFSETQ. Trimming pared 5 bases from V and 1 base from J, leaving 12 bases between. This chain's CDR3 is CASRLASGNTEAFF. For the CDR3, the DNA is TGCGCCAGCAGGCTCGCGTCGGGGAACACTGAAGCTTTCTTT.

The V and J genes are TRBV7-4 and TRBJ2-7, with D hard to call. The V gene's germline CDR1 is SGHVT and CDR2 SQSDAQ. V lost 0 bases and J 0 bases, leaving 12 bases between the germline ends. CDR3 length: 16 amino acids. As DNA, the CDR3 is TGTGCCAGCAGCTTAGCGAGGAGAGCAAGCTCCTACGAGCAGTACTTC. Amino acids: CASSLARRASSYEQYF.

The gene calls are TRBV6-5 and TRBJ1-1; 9 bases align to TRBD1. Trimming cost V 6 bases and J 5 bases; bases outside gene matches: 4. This CDR3 has 13 amino acids. In germline, CDR1 is MNHEY, CDR2 SVGAGI. In nucleotides, the CDR3 is TGTGCCAGCAGGACACAGGGGGCAACTGAAGCTTTCTTT. Encoded protein: CASRTQGATEAFF.

V gene TRBV4-2 combines with J gene TRBJ1-6; D unclear. V shed 6 bases and J shed 9 bases, with 18 bases lying between them. The CDR3 spans 15 residues. Germline loops: CDR1 LGHNA, CDR2 YNFKEQ. CDR3 nucleotides: TGTGCCAGCAGACAAAGACAAACTGATGGTTCACCCCTCCACTTT. This translates into CASRQRQTDGSPLHF.

This rearrangement joins TRBV11-2 to TRBJ2-7; the D is unclear. Trimming removed 1 base from V and 4 bases from J, with 11 bases in between. The CDR3 has 14 amino acids. In germline, CDR1 is SGHAT, CDR2 FQNNGV. The CDR3 reads CASSLAGGAYEQYF. Here the CDR3 DNA reads TGTGCCAGCAGCTTAGCTGGCGGAGCTTACGAGCAGTACTTC.

J is TRBJ1-1 and V is TRBV2; TRBD1 agrees at 8 bases. The germline V gene encodes CDR1 SNHLY and CDR2 FYNNEI. V was pared by 1 base and J by 6 bases, with 10 bases of the junction left unmatched. The CDR3 loop spans 16 amino acids. The CDR3 region is CASSEGSGGAWAEAFF. Here the CDR3 DNA reads TGTGCCAGCAGTGAAGGGTCAGGGGGCGCTTGGGCTGAAGCTTTCTTT.

J is TRBJ2-7 and V is TRBV18, with D possibly being TRBD2 (5 bases). V lost 0 bases, J lost 3 bases, and 12 bases lay in between. CDR1 and CDR2 (germline): KGHSH, LQKENI. The CDR3 is 15 residues long. The CDR3 loop reads CASSPPEGKGYEQYF. As DNA, the CDR3 is TGTGCCAGCTCACCACCCGAGGGAAAGGGCTACGAGCAGTACTTC.

Only one count was recorded for this clone. The chain carries TRBV7-2 and TRBJ2-7; D is uncertain. The CDR3 totals 14 residues. Trimming left V 1 base short and J 1 base short, with 8 bases between. Germline-derived CDR1 and CDR2 are SGHTA and FQGNSA. The CDR3 is CASSLDQFSYEQYF. DNA for the CDR3: TGTGCCAGCAGCTTAGACCAGTTTTCCTACGAGCAGTACTTC. The full variable domain, with the rest looked up from reference TRBV7-2 and TRBJ2-7, is GAGVSQSPSNKVTEKGKDVELRCDPISGHTALYWYRQSLGQGLEFLIYFQGNSAPDKSGLPSDRFSAERTGGSVSTLTIQRTQQEDSAVYLCASSLDQFSYEQYFGPGTRLTVT.

The chain joins TRBV7-9 to TRBJ1-5, with D tentatively TRBD1 (5 bases). V was shortened by 3 bases and J by 7 bases, with 7 bases between the two germline ends. This CDR3 comprises 12 residues. Germline V lookup: CDR1 SEHNR, CDR2 FQNEAQ (reference sequence). CDR3 bases: TGTGCCAGCAGCTTCAGGGAACAGCCCCAGCATTTT. It encodes CASSFREQPQHF.

Comment on this clone: A junction end diverges from the germline sequence, so it may reflect a read error. The V and J genes are TRBV28 and TRBJ1-3; D unclear. This CDR3 spans 14 amino acids. Germline V CDR1 and CDR2: MDHEN, SYDVKM. The CDR3: CASSIMRTGNTIYF. DNA for the CDR3: TGTGCCAGCAGCATTATGAGGACTGGGAACACCATATATTTT. Based on the CDR3 plus reference TRBV28 and TRBJ1-3, the full variable domain is DVKVTQSSRYLVKRTGEKVFLECVQDMDHENMFWYRQDPGLGLRLIYFSYDVKMKEKGDIPEGYSVSREKKERFSLILESASTNQTSMYLCASSIMRTGNTIYFGEGSWLTVV.

V and J are TRBV27 and TRBJ2-2; 10 bases line up with TRBD1. Germline V CDR1 and CDR2: MNHEY, SMNVEV (reference sequence). Trimming removed 8 bases from V and 7 bases from J; junction bases left unmatched: 13. CDR3 length: 16 amino acids. The CDR3 sequence is CASARTGTGVGGELFF. DNA of the CDR3: TGTGCCAGCGCTCGTACCGGGACAGGGGTCGGCGGGGAGCTGTTTTTT.

The rearrangement uses TRBV10-2 and TRBJ2-2; 14 positions agree with TRBD2. Germline V gene lookup returns CDR1 WSHSY and CDR2 SAAADI. The CDR3 consists of 14 residues. Trimming removed 8 bases from V and 6 bases from J; junction bases left unmatched: 2. The CDR3 DNA follows: TGCGCCAGCGGGACTAGCGGGAGATCCGGGGAGCTGTTTTTT. This sequence encodes CASGTSGRSGELFF.

This chain connects TRBV15 to TRBJ1-2, with D possibly TRBD1 on 5 matching bases. V was trimmed by 0 bases and J by 3 bases, leaving 20 bases between them. The CDR3 sequence is 18 residues long. The germline CDR1 and CDR2 sequences are LNHNV and YYDKDF (reference sequence). CDR3 residues: CATSRDWNSGLDYYGYTF. CDR3 bases: TGTGCCACCAGCAGAGATTGGAATTCGGGACTCGATTACTATGGCTACACCTTC.

This rearrangement joins TRBV9 to TRBJ2-1, with TRBD2 matching 12 bases. In germline, CDR1 is SGDLS, CDR2 YYNGEE. The CDR3 is 16 amino acids. J gave up 2 bases and V 3 bases, and 3 bases lay outside the gene matches. CDR3 sequence: CASSDTSGGPYNEQFF. The CDR3 nucleotides read TGTGCCAGCAGCGACACTAGCGGGGGGCCCTACAATGAGCAGTTCTTC.

The chain combines TRBV7-9 with TRBJ2-5; D is unclear. CDR3 size: 15 residues. The V gene lost 0 bases and the J gene lost 2 bases, with 10 bases spanning the gap. Germline CDR1 is SEHNR and CDR2 is FQNEAQ (reference sequence). CDR3 DNA: TGTGCCAGCAGCTTAGCGTTGACTGCTCAAGAGACCCAGTACTTC. This codes for CASSLALTAQETQYF.

V is TRBV10-3 and J is TRBJ1-4; 8 bases fit TRBD1. Germline assignment: CDR1 ENHRY and CDR2 SYGVKD. The V and J ends lost 8 bases and 7 bases, in that order; junction bases with no gene match: 3. The CDR3 spans 12 residues. DNA for the CDR3: TGTGCCATCCGGGACAGGATTGAAAAACTGTTTTTT. This sequence encodes CAIRDRIEKLFF.

The chain uses TRBV7-9 and TRBJ2-7, with TRBD1 matching over 8 bases. This CDR3 spans 14 amino acids. Trimming removed 3 bases from V and 2 bases from J; junction bases left unmatched: 3. Germline CDR1 is SEHNR and CDR2 is FQNEAQ (reference sequence). The CDR3 reads CASSFDRGPYEQYF. The CDR3, as DNA: TGTGCCAGCAGCTTCGACAGGGGACCCTACGAGCAGTACTTC.